Listed here are 20 T cell receptor beta chains from one sample, sequenced in a study of blood T cell repertoires in COVID-19. Repertoires were generated with immunoSEQ multiplex PCR, while TCRdb's copy carries only in-frame clones and drops some. The table lists about 140,000 clones, about 80% of them singletons. The sequenced material came from PBMCs or T cells enriched from blood (not recorded which). The receptors here all came from a woman between 18 and 30 years old who had been exposed to COVID-19.

The chain uses TRBV4-3 and TRBJ1-5, with D hard to call. This CDR3 comprises 13 residues. Germline V CDR1 and CDR2: LGHNA, YSLEER. V was cut by 0 bases and J by 9 bases, with 9 bases left in between. CDR3 protein: CASSQDRVSPQHF. DNA for the CDR3: TGCGCCAGCAGCCAAGATCGGGTTTCGCCCCAGCATTTT.

The sample holds one count of this clone. This chain links TRBV18 with TRBJ2-7; D is possibly TRBD2 (6 bases). V was shortened by 3 bases and J by 8 bases, with 14 bases between the two germline ends. The CDR3 length is 13 residues. Germline CDR1 is KGHSH and CDR2 is LQKENI. The CDR3, as DNA: TGTGCCAGCTCACCGACGCCCCGGGAGAAGCAGTACTTC. Amino acids: CASSPTPREKQYF.

The chain combines TRBV19 with TRBJ2-3, with 7 bases fitting TRBD2. CDR3 length: 15 residues. Germline V gene lookup returns CDR1 LNHDA and CDR2 SQIVND (reference sequence). V gave up 8 bases and J gave up 3 bases; unmatched junction bases: 11. CDR3 residues: CASVPSGELTDTQYF. The CDR3 nucleotides read TGTGCCAGTGTGCCTAGCGGTGAATTGACAGATACGCAGTATTTT. The full variable domain, completed using reference TRBV19 and TRBJ2-3, is DGGITQSPKYLFRKEGQNVTLSCEQNLNHDAMYWYRQDPGQGLRLIYYSQIVNDFQKGDIAEGYSVSREKKESFPLTVTSAQKNPTAFYLCASVPSGELTDTQYFGPGTRLTVL.

The V call is TRBV18, the J call TRBJ2-1; 10 bases map to TRBD2. The CDR3 is 16 amino acids. Germline V gives CDR1 KGHSH, CDR2 LQKENI. J lost 4 bases, V lost 1 base, and 4 bases had no gene match. CDR3 DNA sequence: TGTGCCAGCTCACCACGGACTAGCGGCGTATACAATGAGCAGTTCTTC. This translates into CASSPRTSGVYNEQFF.

This clone was counted once. The genes are TRBV15 and TRBJ2-7; 9 bases fit TRBD2. V dropped 0 bases and J dropped 7; count of bases not matched to a gene: 7. The CDR3 is made up of 15 amino acids. The V gene's germline CDR1 is LNHNV and CDR2 YYDKDF (reference sequence). This CDR3 reads CATSRDLASGNEQYF. In nucleotides, the CDR3 is TGTGCCACCAGCAGAGATTTGGCTAGCGGGAATGAGCAGTACTTC.

The chain combines TRBV15 with TRBJ2-2; 13 bases line up with TRBD2. This CDR3 spans 16 amino acids. Germline values: CDR1 LNHNV, CDR2 YYDKDF (reference sequence). The junction had 4 bases not matched to a gene; V was cut back by 0 bases and J by 9 bases. This chain's CDR3 is CATSRERTSGSRELFF. The CDR3 DNA is TGTGCCACCAGCAGAGAACGGACTAGCGGGAGCCGGGAGCTGTTTTTT.

The genes are TRBV11-1 and TRBJ1-2; TRBD1 is a possible D gene (6 bases). Germline V gene sequence: CDR1 SGHAT, CDR2 FQDESV (reference sequence). V shed 1 base and J shed 1 base, with 7 bases lying between them. There are 14 residues in the CDR3. The CDR3 DNA reads TGTGCCAGCAGCTTAGAGGACAGTAACTATGGCTACACCTTC. The encoded protein is CASSLEDSNYGYTF.

This clone turned up a few times. The genes are TRBV5-5 and TRBJ1-4; possibly TRBD1 for D (5 bases). Germline CDR1 is SGHKS and CDR2 is YYEKEE (reference sequence). The V gene lost 5 bases and the J gene lost 10 bases, with 9 bases spanning the gap. The CDR3 extends over 11 amino acids. CDR3 DNA: TGTGCCAGCAGTAATCAGGGAAAACTGTTTTTT. Amino acids: CASSNQGKLFF.

The gene calls are TRBV29-1 and TRBJ1-1, with D perhaps matching TRBD1 (6 bases). With 7 bases removed from V and 1 base from J, the gap between germline ends came to 7 bases. CDR3 size: 11 residues. The germline V gene encodes CDR1 SQVTM and CDR2 ANQGSEA. As DNA, the CDR3 is TGCAGCGGGGACAAGAACACTGAAGCTTTCTTT. Its protein is CSGDKNTEAFF.

This chain links TRBV7-3 with TRBJ2-7, with a possible D match to TRBD2 (6 bases). The CDR3 contains 12 residues. CDR1 SGHTA and CDR2 FQGTGA come from the germline V gene. V lost 5 bases and J 6 bases, leaving 11 bases between the germline ends. This chain's CDR3 is CASSPQEGEQYF. CDR3 DNA: TGTGCCAGCAGCCCCCAGGAGGGCGAGCAGTACTTC.

The rearrangement links TRBV6-5 to TRBJ2-7, with 12 positions matching TRBD2. V lost 5 bases and J lost 2; bases outside the gene matches: 4. This CDR3 contains 15 residues. Germline V gene data show CDR1 as MNHEY and CDR2 as SVGAGI. CDR3 nucleotides: TGTGCCAGCAGTCAAACTAGCGGGGGGACCTACGAGCAGTACTTC. Its protein is CASSQTSGGTYEQYF.

This chain uses TRBV7-2 with TRBJ2-3; D is possibly TRBD2 (5 bases). This CDR3 contains 14 residues. Germline CDR1 is SGHTA and CDR2 is FQGNSA. Trimming took off 5 bases at V and 0 bases at J, with 9 bases between the two ends. The CDR3 loop is CASSPVASTDTQYF. The CDR3 DNA reads as TGTGCCAGCAGCCCGGTAGCGAGCACAGATACGCAGTATTTT.

The chain carries TRBV24-1 and TRBJ1-2, with 8 bases that match TRBD1. V trimming: 4 bases; J trimming: 4 bases; junction bases outside the gene matches: 4. The CDR3 totals 14 residues. In germline, CDR1 is KGHDR, CDR2 SFDVKD. Written as DNA, the CDR3 is TGTGCCACCAGTGACCCCGGGACAGGCTATGGCTACACCTTC. This translates into CATSDPGTGYGYTF.

This chain uses TRBV5-1 with TRBJ2-2, with 11 bases that match TRBD2. The CDR3 is 18 residues long. Trimming cost V 0 bases and J 5 bases; bases outside gene matches: 9. The germline V gene encodes CDR1 SGHRS and CDR2 YFSETQ. The CDR3 reads CASSLEGASGRLTGELFF. The CDR3 coding sequence is TGCGCCAGCAGCTTGGAAGGGGCTAGCGGGAGGTTGACCGGGGAGCTGTTTTTT.

This chain connects TRBV27 to TRBJ2-1; a weak D match, TRBD1 (6 bases). The length of the CDR3 is 14 residues. The V and J ends lost 2 bases and 8 bases respectively, with 13 bases between them. Germline lookup yields CDR1 MNHEY and CDR2 SMNVEV (reference sequence). The CDR3 sequence is CASSLPDRSHEQFF. The CDR3 region has the DNA TGTGCCAGCAGTTTACCAGACAGGTCTCATGAGCAGTTCTTC.

V is TRBV12-3 or TRBV12-4 and J is TRBJ1-2; perhaps TRBD1 as D (6 bases). The CDR3 consists of 13 residues. Deletions cut 4 bases from V and 2 bases from J, with 8 bases between. The CDR3 region has the DNA TGTGCCAGCAGTTCAGGGGAAAACTATGGCTACACCTTC. It specifies CASSSGENYGYTF.

The chain combines TRBV7-8 with TRBJ1-5; D possibly corresponds to TRBD1 (6 bases). The CDR3 has 18 amino acids. CDR1 is SGHVS and CDR2 is FQNEAQ in the germline V gene. Trimming cost V 2 bases and J 0 bases, with 17 bases left between them. DNA of the CDR3: TGTGCCAGCAGCTTATACAGGGTCGGACTTTATAGCAATCAGCCCCAGCATTTT. Translated: CASSLYRVGLYSNQPQHF.

The chain employs TRBV18 and TRBJ1-1, with TRBD1 identical over 8 bases. This CDR3 has 13 residues. With V trimmed by 6 bases and J by 3 bases, 3 bases remained unmatched. Germline CDR1 and CDR2: KGHSH and LQKENI. CDR3: CASSLGQDTEAFF. CDR3 coding DNA: TGTGCCAGCTCTCTGGGACAGGACACTGAAGCTTTCTTT.

The rearrangement joins TRBV7-8 to TRBJ2-3, with D possibly matching TRBD2 (5 bases). This CDR3 region has 17 residues. Trimming cost V 1 base and J 0 bases, with 14 bases left between them. Per germline, CDR1 SGHVS and CDR2 FQNEAQ. The CDR3 loop is CASSLERAGRSTDTQYF. In DNA form, the CDR3 reads TGTGCCAGCAGCTTAGAAAGAGCTGGGAGAAGCACAGATACGCAGTATTTT. The whole variable domain, remainder taken from reference TRBV7-8 and TRBJ2-3, is GAGVSQSPRYKVAKRGQDVALRCDPISGHVSLFWYQQALGQGPEFLTYFQNEAQLDKSGLPSDRFFAERPEGSVSTLKIQRTQQEDSAVYLCASSLERAGRSTDTQYFGPGTRLTVL.

This sequence joins TRBV30 and TRBJ2-6; unclear D gene. CDR3 length: 16 amino acids. Germline lookup yields CDR1 GTSNPN and CDR2 SVGIG (reference sequence). Trimming cost V 1 base and J 0 bases, with 10 bases left between them. CDR3 DNA: TGTGCCTGGAGTGGCCCTCTAGGCTCTGGGGCCAACGTCCTGACTTTC. Protein sequence: CAWSGPLGSGANVLTF.